This T cell receptor (beta chain) is from a study of T cells in Graves' hyperthyroidism and ophthalmopathy. Study at large: Specimen type is peripheral blood, collected at initial diagnosis prior to any treatment.

The germline V and J ends were trimmed by 5 bases and 3 bases, with 5 bases remaining between them. Per the germline V gene, CDR1 is LGHNT and CDR2 is FRNRAP. The CDR3 has 12 residues. Regions amplified from RNA transcripts were the TCR beta CDR3 regions. During a first-round RT-PCR of the TCR CDR3, the HTBI primer set was used. One entry per CDR3 protein, called by TCRdb with MiXCR from the multiplex PCR reads. The data hold almost 500,000 distinct CDR3 sequences, with around a fifth observed a single time. The sample consisted of blood. This receptor was taken from a woman in her 70s with Graves' ophthalmopathy. The rearrangement links TRBV12-5 to TRBJ2-1; D unclear. This CDR3 reads CASGPLYNEQFF. CDR3 nucleotides: TGTGCTAGTGGTCCACTCTACAATGAGCAGTTCTTC.